What follows are 10 T cell receptor beta chains derived from one specimen sequenced in a study of Ad26.COV2.S vaccination and SARS-CoV-2 variants. The method was immunoSEQ multiplex PCR; TCRdb's version includes in-frame clones alone and lacks a portion of them. Of 300,000 to 350,000 clones listed, about 88% are singletons. Documented treatment: around 19 received Ad26.COV2.S at low or high dose, single or two shots; roughly five received placebo; per-sample allocation not given. Specimens were obtained on day 63 following the first vaccine or placebo injection. Here the sequenced sample was peripheral blood, taken in a trial of Ad26.COV2.S vaccine versus placebo. The receptors stem from a person aged 18-60 years who received the Ad26.COV2.S COVID-19 vaccine or a placebo.

The rearrangement links TRBV10-3 to TRBJ2-3; 8 bases match TRBD1. J lost 2 bases, V lost 2 bases, and 3 bases had no gene match. The CDR3 runs 15 residues. Germline values: CDR1 ENHRY, CDR2 SYGVKD. CDR3 residues: CAISEQGQATDTQYF. In nucleotides, the CDR3 is TGTGCCATCAGTGAGCAGGGACAGGCCACAGATACGCAGTATTTT.

This rearrangement joins TRBV10-3 to TRBJ1-2; 8 bases fit TRBD1. Germline V gene data show CDR1 as ENHRY and CDR2 as SYGVKD. This CDR3 has 16 amino acids. J gave up 6 bases and V 3 bases, and 12 bases lay outside the gene matches. CDR3 sequence: CAISEVNPGGADGYTF. DNA of the CDR3: TGTGCCATCAGTGAAGTGAATCCAGGGGGCGCCGATGGCTACACCTTC.

J is TRBJ1-5 and V is TRBV19; D gene unclear. CDR1 is LNHDA and CDR2 is SQIVND in the germline V gene (reference sequence). The CDR3 extends over 14 amino acids. Trimming stripped 5 bases from V and 1 base from J, with 9 bases between. The CDR3 here is CASSLPHSNQPQHF. In DNA form, the CDR3 reads TGTGCCAGTAGTCTTCCACACAGCAATCAGCCCCAGCATTTT.

As DNA, the CDR3 is TGTGCCAGCAGCTTAGCGGGCCTAGTGGGGACTGAAGCTTTCTTT. This sequence encodes CASSLAGLVGTEAFF. The chain has TRBV7-2 and TRBJ1-1; D uncertain. This CDR3 is built from 15 residues. Germline V lookup: CDR1 SGHTA, CDR2 FQGNSA. Trimming removed 0 bases from V and 5 bases from J, with 13 bases in between.

Note on this clone: Other DNA sequences from this sample encode an identical CDR3 as well. This sequence joins TRBV5-1 and TRBJ1-3; D is uncertain. The CDR3 extends over 14 amino acids. CDR1 and CDR2 (germline): SGHRS, YFSETQ. V was cut by 0 bases and J by 0 bases, with 4 bases left in between. The CDR3 nucleotides are TGCGCCAGCAGCTTGGACACCTCTGGAAACACCATATATTTT. It is translated as CASSLDTSGNTIYF.

This chain links TRBV7-2 with TRBJ2-7; D is tentatively TRBD1 or TRBD2 (5 bases each). Germline CDR1 SGHTA, CDR2 FQGNSA. Trimming stripped 5 bases from V and 3 bases from J, with 14 bases between. The length of the CDR3 is 14 residues. In DNA form, the CDR3 reads TGTGCCAGCAGCCTACGAGGGGATCTCTACGAGCAGTACTTC. Translated, it gives CASSLRGDLYEQYF.

This rearrangement joins TRBV28 to TRBJ1-1, with D tentatively TRBD1 (5 bases). There are 14 residues in the CDR3. Germline assignment: CDR1 MDHEN and CDR2 SYDVKM. V was shortened by 5 bases and J by 3 bases, with 13 bases between the two germline ends. CDR3 loop: CASSPNRQYTEAFF. CDR3 nucleotides: TGTGCCAGCAGTCCAAACAGGCAATACACTGAAGCTTTCTTT.

The chain employs TRBV28 and TRBJ2-6; possible D gene TRBD1, 6 bases. V was trimmed by 3 bases and J by 0 bases, leaving 15 bases between them. Germline CDR1 and CDR2: MDHEN and SYDVKM. The CDR3 has 18 residues. In DNA form, the CDR3 reads TGTGCCAGCAGTTTCCAGACAGGAAGGAGCTCTGGGGCCAACGTCCTGACTTTC. Translation gives CASSFQTGRSSGANVLTF.

The chain employs TRBV24-1 and TRBJ1-4; D unclear. CDR1 and CDR2 from the germline V gene are KGHDR and SFDVKD. The V end lost 0 bases, the J end lost 0 bases, and 22 bases lay between the germline ends. The CDR3 spans 21 residues. CDR3 nucleotide sequence: TGTGCCACCAGTGATTTGCTTTGCCTCGGAATGAGAGCAGCAACTAATGAAAAACTGTTTTTT. It codes for CATSDLLCLGMRAATNEKLFF.

The chain uses TRBV10-3 and TRBJ2-5; D may be TRBD2 (6 bases). Germline lookup yields CDR1 ENHRY and CDR2 SYGVKD. This CDR3 has 11 residues. V was clipped by 10 bases and J by 5 bases, with 11 bases between them. The DNA for the CDR3 is TGTGCCACCCGGAGGGAGGAGACCCAGTACTTC. This translates into CATRREETQYF.